This TCR beta chain was profiled in a study of primary melanoma T cells and metastatic recurrence (dated by TCRdb to the early 2020s). For the wider study: A total of some 200 primary melanomas made up the cohort, all of stage T2 to T4 and more than 1 mm thick. The sequencing-derived T-cell fraction was compared with histopathological grading of tumor-infiltrating lymphocytes. Progression-free survival was the clinical outcome compared against the T-cell fraction measured by TCR beta sequencing. Whether T-cell fraction and T-cell repertoire clonality in primary melanoma tumors predicted patient outcome was tested in the study.

The CDR3 goes from the cysteine to the phenylalanine over 13 residues. The CDR3 DNA has 39 bases and is translated from base 1. From the germline V gene (reference sequence), CDR1 is LNHDA and CDR2 is SQIVND. Between the V and J ends, shortened by 4 bases and 3 bases respectively, the junction contains 10 bases. The patients had surgically resected primary melanoma that was considered potentially curable but at risk of metastatic recurrence. Overall results and qualifications from the work: Reportedly, adding T-cell fraction to tumor thickness improved progression-free survival prediction more than adding any other histopathological variable did. The authors presented an effective T-cell-mediated antitumor response in primary melanoma only as a suggestion and not as a demonstrated mechanism. Regardless of nodal disease, mitotic rate or ulceration status, a T-cell fraction above 20% appeared to be protective. Tumor T-cell fraction was reported to predict progression-free survival independently of thickness, ulceration, mitotic rate and age.

The library came from the immunoSEQ multiplex PCR assay. High-throughput sequencing of the T-cell receptor beta chain was performed on primary melanoma tumor tissue. Per the source publication's procedure: TCRB CDR3 sharing between samples and the distribution of insertions and deletions were included in the repertoire analyses. A gradient-boosted model ranked the predictive value of the T-cell fraction against histopathological variables. TCRdb limited this immuneACCESS table to in-frame rearrangements with V and J called. A share of clones is missing; checked studies link under half to unresolved V genes, and the rest is unexplained. V and J calls and clone size are given by that table; D and trimming were obtained from the DNA. In all, the sample holds roughly 1,200 clones, and 73% of those were seen once. About 14% of the sample is held by the ten biggest clonotypes. A note on this clone: The specificity of this receptor is unknown. Per-base quality was not reported, and no clone a single base away is much larger than it.

The sequence was collected from a human donor with melanoma. Specimen: melanoma tumor tissue. This receptor chain uses TRBV19 and TRBJ2-7; the D gene remains uncertain. The CDR3 is CASSNDRHYEQYF. The DNA sequence is given as TGTGCCAGTAGTAACGATAGACACTACGAGCAGTACTTC.